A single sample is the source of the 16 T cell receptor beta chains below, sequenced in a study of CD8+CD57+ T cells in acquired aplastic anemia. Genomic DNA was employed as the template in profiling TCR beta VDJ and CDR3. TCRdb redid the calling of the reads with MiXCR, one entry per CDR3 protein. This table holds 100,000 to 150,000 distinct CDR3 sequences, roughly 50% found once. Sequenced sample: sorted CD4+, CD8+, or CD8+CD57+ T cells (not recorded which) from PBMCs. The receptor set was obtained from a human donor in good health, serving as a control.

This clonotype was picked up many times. Here the CDR3 reads CASSAGRSLPLAFF. CDR3 sequence (DNA): TGTGCCAGCAGTGCGGGACGGAGCCTACCTCTAGCTTTCTTT. V is TRBV5-4 and J is TRBJ1-1, with D perhaps matching TRBD1 (5 bases). Germline values: CDR1 SGHNT, CDR2 YYREEE (reference sequence). This CDR3 has 14 amino acids. V was trimmed by 5 bases and J by 10 bases, leaving 21 bases between them.

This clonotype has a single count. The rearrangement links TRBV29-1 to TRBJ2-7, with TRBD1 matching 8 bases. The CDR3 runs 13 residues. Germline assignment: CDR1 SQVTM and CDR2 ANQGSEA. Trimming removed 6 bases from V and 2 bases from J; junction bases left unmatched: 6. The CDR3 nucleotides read TGCAGCGTAAGACAGGGGACGGCCTACGAGCAGTACTTC. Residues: CSVRQGTAYEQYF.

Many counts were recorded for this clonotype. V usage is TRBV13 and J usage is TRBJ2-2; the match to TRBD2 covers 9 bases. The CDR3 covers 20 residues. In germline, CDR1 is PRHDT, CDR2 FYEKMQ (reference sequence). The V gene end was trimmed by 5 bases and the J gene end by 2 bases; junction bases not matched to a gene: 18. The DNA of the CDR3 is TGTGCCAGCAGCCCAAGCGGCAGGAGGAGCGGGGGGCCAAACACCGGGGAGCTGTTTTTT. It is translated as CASSPSGRRSGGPNTGELFF.

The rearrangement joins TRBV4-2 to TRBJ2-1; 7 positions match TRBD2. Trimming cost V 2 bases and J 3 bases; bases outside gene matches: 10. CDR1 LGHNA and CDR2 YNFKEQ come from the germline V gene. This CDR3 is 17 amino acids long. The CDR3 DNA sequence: TGTGCCAGCAGCCAAACCCAGAGGGCTAGCGGCTACAATGAGCAGTTCTTC. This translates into CASSQTQRASGYNEQFF.

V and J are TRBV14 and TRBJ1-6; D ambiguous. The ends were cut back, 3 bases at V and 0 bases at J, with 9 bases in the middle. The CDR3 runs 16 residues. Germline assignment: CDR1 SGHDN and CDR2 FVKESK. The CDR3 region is CASSHGGSSYNSPLHF. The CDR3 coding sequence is TGTGCCAGCAGCCACGGAGGGAGCTCCTATAATTCACCCCTCCACTTT.

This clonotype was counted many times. The CDR3 here is CASSEMGQGGQPQHF. CDR3 DNA sequence: TGTGCCAGCAGTGAAATGGGACAGGGAGGTCAGCCCCAGCATTTT. The V and J genes are TRBV6-1 and TRBJ1-5; 9 bases are a match to TRBD1. From germline, CDR1 is MNHNS and CDR2 SASEGT. The CDR3 sequence is 15 residues long. V was clipped by 2 bases and J by 6 bases; unmatched bases: 5.

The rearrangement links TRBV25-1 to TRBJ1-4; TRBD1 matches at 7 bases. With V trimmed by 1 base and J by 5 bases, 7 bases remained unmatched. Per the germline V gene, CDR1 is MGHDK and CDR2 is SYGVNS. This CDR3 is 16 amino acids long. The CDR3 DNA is TGTGCCAGCAGTGAATTCAGGGGGACGGACAATGAAAAACTGTTTTTT. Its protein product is CASSEFRGTDNEKLFF.

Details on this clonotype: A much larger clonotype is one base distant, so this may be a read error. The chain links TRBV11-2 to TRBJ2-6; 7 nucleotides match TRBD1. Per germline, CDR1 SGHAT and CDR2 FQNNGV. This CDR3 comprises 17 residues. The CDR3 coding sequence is TGTGCCAGCAGCTCAAGGGACAGCTACTCTGGGGCCAGCGTCCTGACTTTC. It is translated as CASSSRDSYSGASVLTF.

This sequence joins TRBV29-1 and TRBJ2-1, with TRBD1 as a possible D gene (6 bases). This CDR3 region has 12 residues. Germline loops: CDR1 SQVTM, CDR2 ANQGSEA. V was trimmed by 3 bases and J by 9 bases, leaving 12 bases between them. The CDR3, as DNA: TGCAGCGTTGATAAAGGGGGATTTGAGCAGTTCTTC. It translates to CSVDKGGFEQFF.

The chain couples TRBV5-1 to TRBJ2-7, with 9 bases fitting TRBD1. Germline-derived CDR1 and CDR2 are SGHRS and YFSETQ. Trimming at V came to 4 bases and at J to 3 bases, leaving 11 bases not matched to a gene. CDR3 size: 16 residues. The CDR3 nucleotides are TGCGCCAGCAGCCTTGCGGCCGGACAGGGGAGCTACGAGCAGTACTTC. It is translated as CASSLAAGQGSYEQYF.

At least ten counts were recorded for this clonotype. The CDR3 loop reads CSANYGYTF. The CDR3 nucleotides read TGCAGTGCTAACTATGGCTACACCTTC. This sequence joins TRBV20-1 and TRBJ1-2; D is undetermined. CDR1 and CDR2 from the germline V gene are DFQATT and SNEGSKA (reference sequence). The CDR3 is 9 amino acids. The germline V and J ends were trimmed by 4 bases and 3 bases, with 0 bases remaining between them.

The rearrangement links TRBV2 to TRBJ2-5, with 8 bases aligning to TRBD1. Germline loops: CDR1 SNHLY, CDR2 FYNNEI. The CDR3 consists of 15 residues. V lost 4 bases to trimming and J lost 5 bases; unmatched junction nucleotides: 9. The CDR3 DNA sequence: TGTGCCAGCAGTGCAGGCAGGGGGCGCGGGGAGACCCAGTACTTC. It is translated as CASSAGRGRGETQYF.

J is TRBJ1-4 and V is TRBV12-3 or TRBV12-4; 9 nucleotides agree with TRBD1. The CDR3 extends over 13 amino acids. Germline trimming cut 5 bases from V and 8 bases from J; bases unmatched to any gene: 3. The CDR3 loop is CASSEDRGEKLFF. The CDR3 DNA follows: TGTGCCAGCAGTGAGGACAGGGGCGAAAAACTGTTTTTT.

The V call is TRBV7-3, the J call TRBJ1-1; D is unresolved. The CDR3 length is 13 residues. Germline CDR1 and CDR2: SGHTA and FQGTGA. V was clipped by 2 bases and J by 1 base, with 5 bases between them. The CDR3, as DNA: TGTGCCAGCAGCTTATTCGGGAACACTGAAGCTTTCTTT. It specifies CASSLFGNTEAFF.

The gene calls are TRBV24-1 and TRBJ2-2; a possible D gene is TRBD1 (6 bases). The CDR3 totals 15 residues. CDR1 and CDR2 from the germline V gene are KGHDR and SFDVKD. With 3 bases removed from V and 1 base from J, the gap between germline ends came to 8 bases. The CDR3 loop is CATSDTGRNTGELFF. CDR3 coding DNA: TGTGCCACCAGTGATACAGGGCGGAACACCGGGGAGCTGTTTTTT.

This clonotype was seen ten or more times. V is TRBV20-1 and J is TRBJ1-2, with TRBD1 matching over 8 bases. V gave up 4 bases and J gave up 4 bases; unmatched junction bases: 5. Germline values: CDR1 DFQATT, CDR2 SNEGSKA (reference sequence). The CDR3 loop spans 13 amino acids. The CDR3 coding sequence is TGCAGTGCTATTCCAGGGGGCGGCTATGGCTACACCTTC. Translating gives CSAIPGGGYGYTF.